Presented here are 29 T cell receptor beta chains from one specimen sequenced in a study of blood T cells in healthy people across ages. A J-beta primer mix and a sample-barcoded 5' primer were used in a second PCR of roughly 7 to 12 cycles. TCRdb used MiXCR to reprocess the 5' RACE reads, holding one entry per CDR3 protein. The sample contains 1.5 million to 2 million distinct CDR3 sequences, less than 50% of which appear only once. Sequenced material: blood. These receptors all come from a woman in her forties in good health.

The sample holds a few counts of this clonotype. The chain recombines TRBV25-1 with TRBJ1-4; D is undetermined. Trimming took 4 bases from V and 2 from J, leaving 14 bases between them. This CDR3 has 16 amino acids. Per the germline V gene, CDR1 is MGHDK and CDR2 is SYGVNS. The DNA for the CDR3 is TGTGCCAGCAGTGGGACGCGCGGGGAGACTAATGAAAAACTGTTTTTT. As protein: CASSGTRGETNEKLFF.

This clonotype was seen only once. The chain recombines TRBV20-1 with TRBJ2-6; D unclear. Trimming took 8 bases from V and 1 from J, leaving 9 bases between them. The CDR3 covers 13 residues. The germline V gene encodes CDR1 DFQATT and CDR2 SNEGSKA (reference sequence). CDR3 sequence: CSSHRSGANVLTF. In DNA, the CDR3 is TGCAGTTCCCATAGGTCTGGGGCCAACGTCCTGACTTTC.

As regards this clonotype: A read error may be the cause here, since a much bigger clone is one base away. The chain couples TRBV7-9 to TRBJ2-1; TRBD1 might be the D (6 bases). The CDR3 sequence is 14 residues long. Germline assignment: CDR1 SEHNR and CDR2 FQNEAQ (reference sequence). V dropped 8 bases and J dropped 7 bases, with 18 bases sitting between them. CDR3 loop: CASAPTDRRNEQFF. The CDR3 nucleotides read TGTGCCAGCGCCCCAACCGACAGGCGTAATGAGCAGTTCTTC.

Remarks on this clonotype: One end of the junction varies from germline; a read error may be responsible. The chain uses TRBV7-3 and TRBJ2-3, with TRBD2 as a possible D gene (7 bases). The V gene's germline CDR1 is SGHTA and CDR2 FQGTGA. The CDR3 extends over 12 amino acids. As DNA, the CDR3 is TGTGCCGGCAGCTTATCGGGGGGCCAGCAGTATTTT. The encoded protein is CAGSLSGGQQYF.

The genes are TRBV20-1 and TRBJ2-6; D call uncertain. The CDR3 is 14 amino acids. The V gene lost 6 bases and the J gene lost 0 bases, with 9 bases spanning the gap. The germline CDR1 and CDR2 sequences are DFQATT and SNEGSKA (reference sequence). CDR3 amino acids: CSAARSSGANVLTF. As DNA, the CDR3 is TGCAGTGCAGCCCGATCCTCTGGGGCCAACGTCCTGACTTTC.

This clonotype was picked up a small number of times. The chain is built from TRBV29-1 and TRBJ2-3; D is undetermined. Trimming pared 2 bases from V and 0 bases from J, leaving 6 bases between. Germline loops: CDR1 SQVTM, CDR2 ANQGSEA. This CDR3 contains 13 residues. CDR3 loop: CSVETDSTDTQYF. The CDR3 DNA reads as TGCAGCGTTGAAACAGATAGCACAGATACGCAGTATTTT.

This clonotype has just a few counts. The chain employs TRBV9 and TRBJ2-3; TRBD1 agrees at 8 bases. The CDR3 is made up of 14 amino acids. Looked up from germline, CDR1 is SGDLS and CDR2 is YYNGEE. The ends lost 9 bases at V and 1 base at J; junction bases unmatched: 7. CDR3 in amino acids: CATSPGQGTDTQYF. The CDR3 bases are TGTGCCACAAGCCCGGGACAGGGCACAGATACGCAGTATTTT.

The chain employs TRBV3-1 and TRBJ2-4; 10 bases agree with TRBD2. The ends lost 3 bases at V and 2 bases at J; junction bases unmatched: 7. Germline V lookup: CDR1 LGHDT, CDR2 YNNKEL (reference sequence). The CDR3 runs to 17 residues. The CDR3 region is CASSHPSGGATKNIQYF. CDR3 bases: TGTGCCAGCAGCCACCCGAGCGGGGGGGCAACCAAAAACATTCAGTACTTC.

This clonotype was detected a few times. CDR3 nucleotides: TGTGCCAGCGCCGAGTCCTGGTCTAGCACAGATACGCAGTATTTT. Translating gives CASAESWSSTDTQYF. The chain has TRBV6-5 and TRBJ2-3; D is uncertain. Trimming removed 8 bases from V and 0 bases from J, with 15 bases in between. This CDR3 region has 15 residues. Germline CDR1 reads MNHEY; CDR2 reads SVGAGI.

For this clonotype: Just one base apart from a much larger clone, this may be a read error. The chain employs TRBV7-2 and TRBJ2-3, with 7 bases fitting TRBD2. The J segment lost 2 bases and the V segment lost 1 base, leaving 6 bases of the junction unmatched. CDR1 SGHTA and CDR2 FQGNSA come from the germline V gene. The CDR3 length is 16 residues. In DNA, the CDR3 is TGTGCCAGCAGCTTAGGTTCTAGCGGATTCACAGATACGCAGTATTTT. Translation gives CASSLGSSGFTDTQYF.

This clonotype was counted between two and nine times. The chain couples TRBV24-1 to TRBJ2-3, with D possibly matching TRBD2 (7 bases). The CDR3 covers 15 residues. The germline V gene has CDR1 KGHDR and CDR2 SFDVKD. V was pared by 4 bases and J by 6 bases, with 16 bases between. CDR3 residues: CATSDLTGRGDTQYF. CDR3 nucleotide sequence: TGTGCCACCAGTGACCTCACAGGGAGGGGGGATACGCAGTATTTT.

This clonotype occurred a few times. The chain combines TRBV7-3 with TRBJ2-1; 9 nucleotides agree with TRBD1. Germline V gene data show CDR1 as SGHTA and CDR2 as FQGTGA. V trimming: 5 bases; J trimming: 7 bases; junction bases outside the gene matches: 9. The CDR3 spans 15 residues. The CDR3 coding sequence is TGTGCCAGCAGCCGCCTTGGACAGGGGTCTAATGAGCAGTTCTTC. It codes for CASSRLGQGSNEQFF.

CDR3 sequence reads: CASSYMSPTGTSGGLRGTQYF. Written as DNA, the CDR3 is TGTGCCAGCAGTTACATGTCTCCCACCGGGACTAGCGGGGGTCTTCGAGGGACCCAGTACTTC. This sequence joins TRBV6-2 or TRBV6-3 and TRBJ2-5; 14 bases line up with TRBD2. The CDR3 runs 21 residues. With V trimmed by 2 bases and J by 7 bases, 21 bases remained unmatched. The germline V gene encodes CDR1 MNHEY and CDR2 SVGEGT.

In its sample, this clonotype was seen a few times. The chain's CDR3 is CASSLSRDRPTGYTF. The DNA for the CDR3 is TGTGCCAGCTCACTGTCCCGGGACAGGCCCACTGGCTACACCTTC. The chain links TRBV18 to TRBJ1-2; the match to TRBD1 covers 8 bases. The V segment lost 4 bases and the J segment 7 bases; nucleotides outside the gene matches: 11. Germline values: CDR1 KGHSH, CDR2 LQKENI. The CDR3 has 15 amino acids.

DNA for the CDR3: TGTGCCAGCAGCTCCCCCTCAGTCCCCAGCTATGGCTACACCTTC. This gives the protein CASSSPSVPSYGYTF. The rearrangement links TRBV28 to TRBJ1-2; D is uncertain. Germline V gene lookup returns CDR1 MDHEN and CDR2 SYDVKM. Trimming shortened V by 6 bases and J by 4 bases, and 18 bases separated the two germline ends. The CDR3 is 15 amino acids.

Turning to this clonotype: Mismatch with germline at one junction end may stem from a read error. The CDR3 DNA sequence: TGTGCCACCAGCAGAGTGGGGGCAGGGCCCTGGACTAGCTTCGCTGGGGCCAACGTCATGACTTTC. Residues: CATSRVGAGPWTSFAGANVMTF. V gene TRBV15 combines with J gene TRBJ2-6; 8 bases fit TRBD2. The CDR3 covers 22 residues. CDR1 is LNHNV and CDR2 is YYDKDF in the germline V gene (reference sequence).

A few counts support this clonotype. V usage is TRBV7-8 and J usage is TRBJ2-1; no clear D. V was pared by 5 bases and J by 4 bases, with 12 bases between. The CDR3 has 14 residues. In germline, CDR1 is SGHVS, CDR2 FQNEAQ. CDR3 region: CASSAAGSYNEQFF. Written as DNA, the CDR3 is TGTGCCAGCAGCGCGGCCGGCTCTTACAATGAGCAGTTCTTC.

This chain uses TRBV12-3 or TRBV12-4 with TRBJ1-4; 8 nucleotides line up with TRBD1. CDR3 length equals 14 residues. J gave up 4 bases and V 6 bases, and 4 bases lay outside the gene matches. CDR3: CASSRTGHNEKLFF. CDR3 sequence (DNA): TGTGCCAGCAGCCGGACAGGGCATAATGAAAAACTGTTTTTT.

The V and J genes are TRBV7-2 and TRBJ2-4; 8 bases are shared with TRBD1. The end of the DNA fits TRBJ2-7 better, so the J call may be wrong. Per the germline V gene, CDR1 is SGHTA and CDR2 is FQGNSA. The CDR3 is 15 amino acids. CDR3 in DNA: TGTGCCAGCAGCGTGGACAGGGCAGTGTGGTACGAGCAGTACTTC. It encodes CASSVDRAVWYEQYF.

This clonotype has a handful of counts. This rearrangement joins TRBV6-2 or TRBV6-3 to TRBJ2-3; no clear D gene. The germline V gene encodes CDR1 MNHEY and CDR2 SVGEGT. This CDR3 is 14 amino acids long. The V end was cut by 6 bases, the J end by 4 bases, with 14 bases between. The DNA of the CDR3 is TGTGCCAGCAGACGGAGTGGCCCCGCAGATACGCAGTATTTT. This sequence encodes CASRRSGPADTQYF.

The gene calls are TRBV12-3 or TRBV12-4 and TRBJ2-1, with D possibly being TRBD2 (5 bases). This CDR3 is 16 amino acids long. Trimming left V 7 bases short and J 5 bases short, with 21 bases between. CDR3 in amino acids: CASTKTGLLKNNEQFF. Written as DNA, the CDR3 is TGTGCCAGCACCAAAACCGGACTCCTTAAAAACAATGAGCAGTTCTTC.

The gene calls are TRBV20-1 and TRBJ2-1, with 12 positions matching TRBD2. CDR1 is DFQATT and CDR2 is SNEGSKA in the germline V gene (reference sequence). Trimming at V came to 0 bases and at J to 3 bases, leaving 9 bases not matched to a gene. There are 18 residues in the CDR3. CDR3 DNA sequence: TGCAGTGCTAGAGATTTGGCTAGCGGGGGGGCGGACTACAATGAGCAGTTCTTC. Translated: CSARDLASGGADYNEQFF.

This clonotype was seen a handful of times. The chain uses TRBV6-6 and TRBJ2-3, with TRBD1 identical over 7 bases. The CDR3 is 13 residues long. V lost 6 bases, J lost 5 bases, and 5 bases stayed unmatched. Germline CDR1 MNHNY, CDR2 SVGAGI (reference sequence). As DNA, the CDR3 is TGTGCCAGCAGACGACAGGGTAAAGATACGCAGTATTTT. Translating it yields CASRRQGKDTQYF.

CDR3 sequence: CSARASRRGEKTQYF. CDR3 DNA: TGCAGTGCTAGGGCCTCCCGGAGGGGGGAGAAGACCCAGTACTTC. The J gene is TRBJ2-5, the V gene TRBV20-1; D tentatively reads TRBD1 or TRBD2 (6 bases each). Trimming removed 3 bases from V and 6 bases from J, with 20 bases in between. CDR1 is DFQATT, CDR2 SNEGSKA, per germline (reference sequence). The CDR3 contains 15 residues.

This clonotype was seen a handful of times. The rearrangement uses TRBV14 and TRBJ1-6, with a possible D match to TRBD1 (5 bases). CDR1 and CDR2 (germline): SGHDN, FVKESK. Trimming took 6 bases from V and 7 from J, leaving 16 bases between them. The length of the CDR3 is 15 residues. DNA of the CDR3: TGTGCCAGCAGTCTTACAGGCGCCGGGAATTCACCCCTCCACTTT. Translated: CASSLTGAGNSPLHF. The full variable domain, in which reference TRBV14 and TRBJ1-6 provide the parts outside the CDR3, is EAGVTQFPSHSVIEKGQTVTLRCDPISGHDNLYWYRRVMGKEIKFLLHFVKESKQDESGMPNNRFLAERTGGTYSTLKVQPAELEDSGVYFCASSLTGAGNSPLHFGNGTRLTVT.

V is TRBV7-2 and J is TRBJ1-1; D is undetermined. The CDR3 runs to 14 residues. With 2 bases removed from V and 4 bases from J, the gap between germline ends came to 11 bases. Germline-derived CDR1 and CDR2 are SGHTA and FQGNSA. CDR3 coding DNA: TGTGCCAGCAGCTTATGGGCGACGTCCACTGAAGCTTTCTTT. Translation: CASSLWATSTEAFF.

In regard to this clonotype: The junction shows a germline mismatch at one end, possibly a read error. J is TRBJ1-5 and V is TRBV5-5; D is uncertain. This CDR3 spans 15 amino acids. CDR1 SGHKS and CDR2 YYEKEE come from the germline V gene (reference sequence). This chain's CDR3 is CVSSPGGYSNQPQHF. CDR3 DNA: TGTGTCAGCAGCCCCGGTGGATATAGCAATCAGCCCCAGCATTTT. Combining the CDR3 with reference TRBV5-5 and TRBJ1-5 gives the whole variable domain DAGVTQSPTHLIKTRGQQVTLRCSPISGHKSVSWYQQVLGQGPQFIFQYYEKEERGRGNFPDRFSARQFPNYSSELNVNALLLGDSALYLCVSSPGGYSNQPQHFGDGTRLSIL.

The chain combines TRBV9 with TRBJ1-1; 8 bases map to TRBD1. After removal of 5 bases from V and 5 bases from J, the junction contained 11 bases not matched to a gene. Germline V gene lookup returns CDR1 SGDLS and CDR2 YYNGEE. The CDR3 is made up of 15 amino acids. This chain's CDR3 is CASSPPADRATEAFF. DNA for the CDR3: TGTGCCAGCAGTCCCCCTGCGGACAGGGCTACTGAAGCTTTCTTT.

The V and J genes are TRBV3-1 and TRBJ1-6; TRBD1 agrees at 8 bases. The CDR3 has 14 residues. Germline CDR1 is LGHDT and CDR2 is YNNKEL (reference sequence). V lost 5 bases to trimming and J lost 9 bases; unmatched junction nucleotides: 6. The chain's CDR3 is CASSETGDRSPLHF. The CDR3 coding sequence is TGTGCCAGCAGCGAGACAGGGGATCGTTCACCCCTCCACTTT.